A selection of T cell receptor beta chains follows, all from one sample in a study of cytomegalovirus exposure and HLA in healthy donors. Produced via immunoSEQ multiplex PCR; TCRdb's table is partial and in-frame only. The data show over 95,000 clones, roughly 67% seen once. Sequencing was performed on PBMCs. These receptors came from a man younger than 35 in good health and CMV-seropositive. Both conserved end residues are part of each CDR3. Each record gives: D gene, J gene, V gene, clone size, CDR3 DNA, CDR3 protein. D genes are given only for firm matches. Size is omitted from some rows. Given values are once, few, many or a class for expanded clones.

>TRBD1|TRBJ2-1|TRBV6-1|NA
TGTGCCAGCCGAGGACAGGGGGGGCGATACAATGAGCAGTTCTTC
CASRGQGGRYNEQFF
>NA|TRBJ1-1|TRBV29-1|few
TGCAGCGTTGATTTCCGGGGGGGCACTGAAGCTTTCTTT
CSVDFRGGTEAFF
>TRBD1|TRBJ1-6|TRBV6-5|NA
TGTGCCAGCAGCTCGGGACAGGGAGTTTTCCCCCTCCACTTT
CASSSGQGVFPLHF
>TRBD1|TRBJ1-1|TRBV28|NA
TGTGCCAGCAGTTTATCTCGGTCATTGGGACAGCGATACACTGAAGCTTTCTTT
CASSLSRSLGQRYTEAFF
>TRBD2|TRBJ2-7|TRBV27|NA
TGTGCCAGCGGTACTAGCGGCTACGAGCAGTACTTC
CASGTSGYEQYF
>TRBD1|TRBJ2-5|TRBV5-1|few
TGCGCCAGCAGCTTCTTATCCGGGACAGGACAAGAGACCCAGTACTTC
CASSFLSGTGQETQYF
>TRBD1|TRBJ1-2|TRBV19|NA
TGTGCCAGTAGTATGGCAGGGACAGGTCGTGGCTACACCTTC
CASSMAGTGRGYTF
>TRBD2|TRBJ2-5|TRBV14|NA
TGTGCCAGCAGCACGATAGCGGGGTACTATGAGACCCAGTACTTC
CASSTIAGYYETQYF
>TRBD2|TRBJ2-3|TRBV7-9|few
TGTGCCAGCAGCTTAGTTCGGTGGGAGGGGATAACAGATACGCAGTATTTT
CASSLVRWEGITDTQYF
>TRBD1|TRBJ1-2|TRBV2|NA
TGTGCCAGCAGTGATAAGGGGGCAAAGACCAACTATGGCTACACCTTC
CASSDKGAKTNYGYTF
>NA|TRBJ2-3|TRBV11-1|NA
TGTGCCAGCAGCTTAGGGACCCTAGCAGCGCAGTATTTT
CASSLGTLAAQYF
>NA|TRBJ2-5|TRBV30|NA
TGTGCCTGGGCCCTTTCCGGGACTCCGTACTTC
CAWALSGTPYF
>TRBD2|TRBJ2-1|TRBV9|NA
TGTGCCAGCAGCCGGGCCGGGCTAGCGGACAATGAGCAGTTCTTC
CASSRAGLADNEQFF
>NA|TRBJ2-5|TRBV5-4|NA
TGTGCCAGCAGCTGGGGGGGTTCCAGGGGAGAGACCCAGTACTTC
CASSWGGSRGETQYF
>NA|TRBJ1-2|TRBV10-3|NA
TGTGCCATCAGTGAGTCTTGGGGCGCGGGAGGAGCCGGCTATGGCTACACCTTC
CAISESWGAGGAGYGYTF
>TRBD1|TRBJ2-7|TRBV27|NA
TGTGCCAGCAGTTTCAGGGGGCGCCTATACGAGCAGTACTTC
CASSFRGRLYEQYF
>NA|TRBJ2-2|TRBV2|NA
TGTGCCAGCAGTGGACAGACAGGAAACACCGGGGAGCTGTTTTTT
CASSGQTGNTGELFF
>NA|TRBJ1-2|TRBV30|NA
TGTGCCTGGAGTGTCGCCCCAGGTGGGAGGGGAGACTACACCTTC
CAWSVAPGGRGDYTF
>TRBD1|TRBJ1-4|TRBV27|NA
TGTGCCAGCAGTTCAAGGGGGCTGAGGGATGAAAAACTGTTTTTT
CASSSRGLRDEKLFF
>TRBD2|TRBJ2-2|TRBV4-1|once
TGCGCCAGCAGCCAAGAAGTTCCTAGAACGGGACTAGCAGACTCCGGGGAGCTGTTTTTT
CASSQEVPRTGLADSGELFF
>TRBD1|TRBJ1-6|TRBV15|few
TGTGCCACCAGCAGGGAGGGACAGGGTGATTCACCCCTCCACTTT
CATSREGQGDSPLHF
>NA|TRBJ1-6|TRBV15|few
TGTGCCACCAGCAGAGACTCGGGGGGTAATTCACCCCTCCACTTT
CATSRDSGGNSPLHF
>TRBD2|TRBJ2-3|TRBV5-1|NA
TGCGCCAGCAGCTACCTCTTTTTCTCGCGGGGGGGATCAGATACGCAGTATTTT
CASSYLFFSRGGSDTQYF
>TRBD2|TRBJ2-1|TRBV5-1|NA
TGCGCCAGCAGCTGGGGCAAACCGGGACTAGCGGGGGGACACTCCTACAATGAGCAGTTCTTC
CASSWGKPGLAGGHSYNEQFF
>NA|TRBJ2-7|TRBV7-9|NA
TGTGCCAGCAGCGCCGGGGGCGGGGGCTCCTACGAGCAGTACTTC
CASSAGGGGSYEQYF
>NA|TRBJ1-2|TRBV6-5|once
TGTGCCAGCAGGGACGGAGGGGTTAATGGCTACACCTTC
CASRDGGVNGYTF
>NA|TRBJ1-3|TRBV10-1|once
TGCGCCAGCAGTGAGGATTCGGCCGGGGGACCACTAAACACCATATATTTT
CASSEDSAGGPLNTIYF
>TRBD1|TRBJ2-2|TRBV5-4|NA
TGTGCCAGCAGTCGGGTTGGGACAGGGACCGGGGAGCTGTTTTTT
CASSRVGTGTGELFF
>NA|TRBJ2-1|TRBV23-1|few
TGCGCCAGCAGTCAATCGGTCAAGCACTCCTACAATGAGCAGTTCTTC
CASSQSVKHSYNEQFF
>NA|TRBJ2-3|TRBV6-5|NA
TGTGCCAGCAGGGGGCGCGGAGATACGCAGTATTTT
CASRGRGDTQYF
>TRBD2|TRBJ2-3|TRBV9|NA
TGTGCCAGCAGCGTAGTATCAGGACTAGCCTGGCCGGGTACGCAGTATTTT
CASSVVSGLAWPGTQYF
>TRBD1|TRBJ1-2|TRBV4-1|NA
TGCGCCAGCAGTTCCACCGGACAGGGGATCTATGGCTACACCTTC
CASSSTGQGIYGYTF
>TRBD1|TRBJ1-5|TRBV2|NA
TGTGCCTCGTGGACAGGGTATGGCAATCAGCCCCAGCATTTT
CASWTGYGNQPQHF
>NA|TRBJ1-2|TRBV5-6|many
TGTGCCAGCAGCTTCGTCTCGGGTACAGGTGGCTACACCTTC
CASSFVSGTGGYTF
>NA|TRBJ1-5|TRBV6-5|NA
TGTGCCAGCAGCCGGGGGGTAAATCAGCCCCAGCATTTT
CASSRGVNQPQHF
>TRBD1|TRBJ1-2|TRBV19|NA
TGTGCCAGTAGTATACTCGGGACAGGTAACTATGGCTACACCTTC
CASSILGTGNYGYTF
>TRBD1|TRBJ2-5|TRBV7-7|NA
TGTGCCAGCAGCCCGGGGACAGCTCAAGAGACCCAGTACTTC
CASSPGTAQETQYF
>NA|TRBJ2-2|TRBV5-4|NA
TGTGCCAGCAGCTCGCGCACAGGGTGGACCGGGGAGCTGTTTTTT
CASSSRTGWTGELFF
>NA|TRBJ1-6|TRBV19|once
TGTGCCAGTAGCCCACGTCAAGCGGGTTTGTCACCCCTCCACTTT
CASSPRQAGLSPLHF
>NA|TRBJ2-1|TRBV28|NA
TGTGCCAGCAGTTTATCTGGTCGGGGGACCTACAATGAGCAGTTCTTC
CASSLSGRGTYNEQFF
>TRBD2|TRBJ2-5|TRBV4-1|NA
TGCGCCAGCAGCCAAGTGGTCCCTAGCGGGGGGGCGGAGACCCAGTACTTC
CASSQVVPSGGAETQYF
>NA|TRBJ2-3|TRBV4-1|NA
TGCGCCAGCAGCTTGCAAAGCCCTAGCACAGATACGCAGTATTTT
CASSLQSPSTDTQYF
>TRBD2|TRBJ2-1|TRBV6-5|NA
TGTGCCAGCAGTTACTCGGCGGGGGCCTACAATGAGCAGTTCTTC
CASSYSAGAYNEQFF
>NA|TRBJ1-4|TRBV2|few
TGTGCCAGCAGTGAAGTCAGGGGTATGCGGGAAAAACTGTTTTTT
CASSEVRGMREKLFF
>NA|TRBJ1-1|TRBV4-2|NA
TGTGCCAGCAGCCAAGAGTCACAGATTAACACTGAAGCTTTCTTT
CASSQESQINTEAFF
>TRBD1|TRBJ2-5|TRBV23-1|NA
TGCGCCAGCAGTCACCCGTACAGGGAGTGGACAGGGGAAGAGACCCAGTACTTC
CASSHPYREWTGEETQYF
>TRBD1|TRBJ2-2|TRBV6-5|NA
TGTGCCAGCGCCCGACAGGGCGGCACCGGGGAGCTGTTTTTT
CASARQGGTGELFF
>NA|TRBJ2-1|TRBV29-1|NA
TGCAGCGTTGAAGAGAGTCGCGTGCGGGTTCACAATGAGCAGTTCTTC
CSVEESRVRVHNEQFF
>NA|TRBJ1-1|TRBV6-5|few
TGTGCCAGCAGTTACTCACAGGAGTCCCCTGAAGCTTTCTTT
CASSYSQESPEAFF
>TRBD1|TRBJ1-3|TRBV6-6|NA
TGTGCCAGCGCGTGGGGACAGGTGTTCTCTGGAAACACCATATATTTT
CASAWGQVFSGNTIYF
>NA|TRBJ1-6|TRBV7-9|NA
TGTGCCAGCAGCTTAGCAGGGGCTACCTTCTCCTATAATTCACCCCTCCACTTT
CASSLAGATFSYNSPLHF
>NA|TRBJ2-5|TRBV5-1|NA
TGCGCCAGCAGCTTGACCGGACACAGACAAGAGACCCAGTACTTC
CASSLTGHRQETQYF
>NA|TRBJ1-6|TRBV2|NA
TGTGCCGGAACAGGGAATCCCCCGGGATCACCCCTCCACTTT
CAGTGNPPGSPLHF
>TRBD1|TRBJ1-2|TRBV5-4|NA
TGTGCCAGCAGCCCGGGACAGGGGGCAGGCGGCTACACCTTC
CASSPGQGAGGYTF